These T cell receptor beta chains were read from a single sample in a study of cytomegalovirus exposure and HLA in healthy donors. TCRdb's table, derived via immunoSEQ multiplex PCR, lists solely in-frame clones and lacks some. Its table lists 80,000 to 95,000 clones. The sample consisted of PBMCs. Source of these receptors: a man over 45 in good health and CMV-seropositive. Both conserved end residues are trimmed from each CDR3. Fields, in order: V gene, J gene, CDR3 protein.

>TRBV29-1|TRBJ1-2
SVPAGEDYGYT
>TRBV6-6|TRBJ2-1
ASSPGGGLLVEQF
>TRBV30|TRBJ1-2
AGSDQADRGYGYT
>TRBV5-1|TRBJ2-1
ASSYDRQRSYNEQF
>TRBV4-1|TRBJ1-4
ASSQEGRSGQFNEKLF
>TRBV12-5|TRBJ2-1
ASGPRTGLQTNEQF
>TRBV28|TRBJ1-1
ASSLAGNMNTEAF
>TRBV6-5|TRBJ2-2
ASSALALDTGELF
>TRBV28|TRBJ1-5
ATSSNQPQH
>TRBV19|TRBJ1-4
ASSTRQAATNEKLF
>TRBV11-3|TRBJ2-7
ASSPGQGLRGSYEQY
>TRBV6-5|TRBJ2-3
ASSRGLGTQY
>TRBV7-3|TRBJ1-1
ASSFGQGNTEAF
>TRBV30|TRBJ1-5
AWRGTGLNQPQH
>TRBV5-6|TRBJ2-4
ASSLGLAKNIQY
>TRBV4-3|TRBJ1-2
ASSQDLYGYT
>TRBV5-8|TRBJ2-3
ASSPSGGTDTQY
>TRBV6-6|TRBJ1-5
ASRPDRDNQPQH
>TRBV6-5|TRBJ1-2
ASSYTGAGYT
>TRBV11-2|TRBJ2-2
ASSLERGAGELF
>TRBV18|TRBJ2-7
ASSLRGAEPYEQY
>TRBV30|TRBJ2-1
AWSVRAGGEQF
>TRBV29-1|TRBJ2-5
SVGTKQEAQY
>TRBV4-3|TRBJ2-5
ASSQSMGTSGNRQETQY
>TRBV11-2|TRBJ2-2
ASSSSTGELF
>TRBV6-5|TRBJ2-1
ASSPGGDEQF
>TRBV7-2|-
ASSLDASGISYEQY
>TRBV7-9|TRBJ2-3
ASSARDSLSTDTQY
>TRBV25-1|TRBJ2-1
ASSHTGQGDNEQF
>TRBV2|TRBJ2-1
AGGAGSGNEQF
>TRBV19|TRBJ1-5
ASSIERFNQPQH
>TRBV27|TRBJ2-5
ASAQGLPRDQETQY
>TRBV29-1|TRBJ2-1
SVGTADWTQF
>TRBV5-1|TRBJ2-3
ASSARPASSGNTDTQY
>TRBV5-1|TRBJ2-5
ASRRDRDLQETQY
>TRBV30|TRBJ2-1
AWSSRLAGGIHNEQF
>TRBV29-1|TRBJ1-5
SAVTGEQPQH
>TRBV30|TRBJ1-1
AWSYRGGNTEAF
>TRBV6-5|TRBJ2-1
ASRRQGAINEQF
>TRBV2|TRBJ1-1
ASSEADNGVQNTEAF
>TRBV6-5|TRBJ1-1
ASVPTGGLNTEAF
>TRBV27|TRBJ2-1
ASSLWTSGRDEQF